This is a list of T cell receptor beta chains from one sample in a study of neurological immune-mediated disorders. Using its own MiXCR run on the 5' RACE reads, TCRdb lists one record per CDR3 protein. The repertoire has approximately 30,000 distinct CDR3 sequences, 15% of them found once; the top ten carry around a quarter. The sequenced material came from PBMCs. These receptors were taken from a man between 65 and 85 years old in good health. Both conserved end residues are part of each CDR3. D genes are given only for firm matches. Clone size is not always given. Where it is, it says once, few, many or a class for expanded clones.

>TRBJ1-6|TRBV5-1|TRBD1|many
CASSFVLRTGHSYSPLHF
TGCGCCAGCAGCTTTGTACTCCGGACAGGGCACAGTTATTCACCCCTCCACTTT
>TRBJ2-1|TRBV24-1|TRBD1|many
CATSPGTGGLDEQFF
TGTGCCACCAGCCCCGGGACAGGGGGCCTAGATGAGCAGTTCTTC
>TRBJ2-2|TRBV6-6|-|many
CASTPPGGAGTGELFF
TGTGCCAGCACTCCCCCCGGGGGCGCAGGCACCGGGGAGCTGTTTTTT
>TRBJ2-1|TRBV6-4|-|many
CASSPSLSLLYNEQFF
TGTGCCAGCAGTCCGTCTCTTAGCCTTCTCTACAATGAGCAGTTCTTC
>TRBJ1-2|TRBV18|TRBD1|many
CASSPPGTGGFGYTF
TGTGCCAGCTCACCACCCGGGACAGGGGGATTTGGCTACACCTTC
>TRBJ2-1|TRBV12-3/TRBV12-4|-|-
CASSFRLANNEQFF
TGTGCCAGCAGTTTTAGGTTAGCTAACAATGAGCAGTTCTTC
>TRBJ2-7|TRBV4-1|-|many
CASSPFGWEEQYF
TGCGCCAGCAGCCCGTTTGGATGGGAAGAGCAGTACTTC
>TRBJ1-1|TRBV5-1|-|many
CASSPQQRRGAFF
TGCGCCAGCAGCCCTCAACAGAGAAGGGGGGCTTTCTTT
>TRBJ2-7|TRBV11-3|TRBD2|-
CASSWEGRPYEQYF
TGTGCCAGCAGCTGGGAGGGGCGGCCCTACGAGCAGTACTTC
>TRBJ2-7|TRBV4-1|-|many
CASSQDQGRGYEQYF
TGCGCCAGCAGCCAAGATCAAGGCAGGGGCTACGAGCAGTACTTC
>TRBJ1-6|TRBV18|TRBD1|many
CASSEGGQGPPLHF
TGTGCCAGCTCAGAGGGGGGACAGGGACCACCCCTCCACTTT
>TRBJ2-2|TRBV28|TRBD1|many
CASSGTGSGELFF
TGTGCCAGCAGCGGGACAGGGTCCGGGGAGCTGTTTTTT
>TRBJ1-5|TRBV2|-|many
CASSITAGEEPQHF
TGTGCCAGCAGTATAACGGCCGGGGAGGAGCCCCAGCATTTT
>TRBJ1-5|TRBV12-3/TRBV12-4|-|many
CASSFTDNQPQHF
TGTGCCAGCAGTTTCACAGACAATCAGCCCCAGCATTTT
>TRBJ2-2|TRBV5-1|-|many
CASSLGQASITGELFF
TGCGCCAGCAGCTTAGGGCAGGCCTCGATCACCGGGGAGCTGTTTTTT
>TRBJ2-1|TRBV9|-|many
CASSVDRDEQFF
TGTGCCAGCAGCGTAGACCGGGATGAGCAGTTCTTC
>TRBJ2-3|TRBV12-3/TRBV12-4|-|-
CASKESGSTDTQYF
TGTGCCAGCAAGGAAAGCGGGAGCACAGATACGCAGTATTTT
>TRBJ2-2|TRBV18|-|-
CASSPRHSGELFF
TGTGCCAGCTCACCACGACACAGCGGGGAGCTGTTTTTT
>TRBJ2-5|TRBV9|-|many
CASSVGTVPGETQYF
TGTGCCAGCAGCGTAGGGACCGTCCCCGGGGAGACCCAGTACTTC
>TRBJ1-2|TRBV7-9|-|many
CASSFDGQYGYTF
TGTGCCAGCAGCTTCGACGGACAATATGGCTACACCTTC
>TRBJ2-7|TRBV18|-|many
CASSPAGTYEQYF
TGTGCCAGCTCACCTGCGGGAACCTACGAGCAGTACTTC
>TRBJ2-4|TRBV27|-|many
CASSFQGAHIQYF
TGTGCCAGCAGTTTCCAAGGGGCACACATTCAGTACTTC
>TRBJ1-2|TRBV18|-|many
CASSPGTNYGYTF
TGTGCCAGCTCACCTGGGACCAACTATGGCTACACCTTC
>TRBJ1-1|TRBV6-6|TRBD1|many
CASNRGRNTEAFF
TGTGCCAGTAACAGGGGGCGGAACACTGAAGCTTTCTTT
>TRBJ2-1|TRBV5-1|TRBD1|medium-sized
CASSLGDSYNEQFF
TGCGCCAGCAGCTTGGGGGACAGCTACAATGAGCAGTTCTTC
>TRBJ2-7|TRBV5-1|-|many
CASSFQGSPYEQYF
TGCGCCAGCAGCTTCCAGGGGTCCCCCTACGAGCAGTACTTC
>TRBJ2-7|TRBV27|TRBD1|few
CASGHGDRGGEQYF
TGTGCCAGCGGCCATGGGGACAGGGGAGGCGAGCAGTACTTC
>TRBJ2-6|TRBV7-2|-|-
CASSLASGANVLTF
TGTGCCAGCAGCTTAGCGTCGGGGGCCAACGTGCTGACTTTC
>TRBJ2-3|TRBV4-2|TRBD2|many
CASSQEISGGAGDTQYF
TGTGCCAGCAGCCAAGAAATTAGCGGGGGGGCCGGAGATACGCAGTATTTT
>TRBJ1-6|TRBV6-5|-|many
CASSGWGSPLHF
TGTGCCAGCAGCGGGTGGGGTTCACCCCTCCACTTT
>TRBJ2-5|TRBV12-3/TRBV12-4|-|few
CASSLQGSGETQYF
TGTGCCAGCAGTTTGCAGGGTTCAGGAGAGACCCAGTACTTC
>TRBJ2-3|TRBV4-2|-|once
CASSLPGHGGDTQYF
TGTGCCAGCAGCCTACCGGGCCATGGGGGCGATACGCAGTATTTT
>TRBJ1-5|TRBV6-2/TRBV6-3|-|many
CASSYGRQRGSNQPQHF
TGTGCCAGCAGTTACGGGAGACAGCGCGGGAGCAATCAGCCCCAGCATTTT
>TRBJ1-6|TRBV20-1|TRBD1|many
CSARAGQGYSPLHF
TGCAGTGCTAGAGCCGGACAGGGGTATTCACCCCTCCACTTT
>TRBJ2-2|TRBV5-6|-|many
CASSLDAGYTGELFF
TGTGCCAGCAGCTTGGACGCGGGGTACACCGGGGAGCTGTTTTTT
>TRBJ2-1|TRBV25-1|-|many
CASSDPRALGRDEQFF
TGTGCCAGCAGTGATCCACGAGCCCTTGGTCGCGATGAGCAGTTCTTC
>TRBJ2-1|TRBV7-2|-|many
CASSPGGLSYNEQFF
TGTGCCAGCAGCCCCGGGGGTCTTTCCTACAATGAGCAGTTCTTC
>TRBJ1-5|TRBV28|-|many
CASSLFQGYQPQHF
TGTGCCAGCAGTTTATTCCAGGGATATCAGCCCCAGCATTTT
>TRBJ2-3|TRBV10-3|-|many
CAISDFGWSASTDTQYF
TGTGCCATCAGTGATTTCGGGTGGTCAGCTAGCACAGATACGCAGTATTTT
>TRBJ2-7|TRBV18|TRBD1|many
CASSRDRVSVYEQYF
TGTGCCAGCTCACGAGACAGGGTAAGCGTCTACGAGCAGTACTTC
>TRBJ1-5|TRBV20-1|-|-
CSAARGRGNHPQHF
TGCAGTGCTGCCAGGGGAAGAGGCAACCATCCCCAGCATTTT
>TRBJ1-5|TRBV30|-|-
CAWSVGQHNQPQHF
TGTGCCTGGAGTGTTGGTCAGCACAATCAGCCCCAGCATTTT
>TRBJ1-1|TRBV6-5|-|many
CASSSVVTGLSTEAFF
TGTGCCAGCAGTTCTGTAGTTACAGGGCTTTCCACTGAAGCTTTCTTT
>TRBJ2-7|TRBV5-1|TRBD1|many
CASSTRDREINEQYF
TGCGCCAGCAGCACCCGGGACAGGGAAATTAATGAGCAGTACTTC
>TRBJ1-6|TRBV6-2/TRBV6-3|-|many
CASSFSRRAYNSPLHF
TGTGCCAGCAGTTTCTCTAGAAGGGCATATAATTCACCCCTCCACTTT
>TRBJ2-2|TRBV7-6|TRBD1|few
CASSLVRTGVPGELFF
TGTGCCAGCAGCTTAGTTCGGACAGGGGTACCCGGGGAGCTGTTTTTT
>TRBJ2-7|TRBV12-3/TRBV12-4|-|medium-sized
CASSFDIRYEQYF
TGTGCCAGCAGTTTTGACATTAGGTACGAGCAGTACTTC
>TRBJ2-1|TRBV15|TRBD1|many
CATRTGIRSYNEQFF
TGTGCCACCCGGACAGGCATCCGCTCCTACAATGAGCAGTTCTTC
>TRBJ2-3|TRBV5-1|-|many
CASSAGRPSTDTQYF
TGCGCCAGCAGCGCGGGCCGCCCTAGCACAGATACGCAGTATTTT
>TRBJ2-5|TRBV10-2|TRBD2|many
CASSALAGGKETQYF
TGCGCCAGCAGTGCTCTAGCGGGGGGGAAGGAGACCCAGTACTTC
>TRBJ1-1|TRBV4-1|-|many
CASSQEWTRNTEAFF
TGCGCCAGCAGCCAAGAGTGGACAAGGAACACTGAAGCTTTCTTT
>TRBJ2-2|TRBV9|-|many
CASRRGRDTGELFF
TGTGCCAGCCGGCGAGGGCGGGACACCGGGGAGCTGTTTTTT
>TRBJ2-1|TRBV6-4|TRBD1|many
CASSDSTRTGLYNEQFF
TGTGCCAGCAGTGACTCGACCAGGACAGGGCTCTACAATGAGCAGTTCTTC